The entry that follows covers one T cell receptor (beta chain) sequence. There is no known antigen for this receptor. Per-base quality was not reported, and no clone a single base away is much larger than it. The sample comes from a study of Graves' ophthalmopathy and Graves' hyperthyroidism (dated by TCRdb to 2016 to 2019). Some background on the complete study: Peripheral blood was collected at initial diagnosis, before any treatment. For independent validation, a separate cohort was made up of roughly 19 hyperthyroidism patients plus 17 patients who later progressed from hyperthyroidism to ophthalmopathy. In roughly 6 hyperthyroidism patients, T-cell repertoires of thyroid tissue and blood were compared. A discovery set of 100 patients (more than 40 ophthalmopathy, 60 or so stable hyperthyroidism) was enrolled to explore V-J signatures distinguishing ophthalmopathy from hyperthyroidism. Once sampling was done, hyperthyroidism patients were given methimazole at a starting dose of 30 mg daily, while ophthalmopathy patients were given high-dose intravenous methylprednisolone. To tell Graves' ophthalmopathy apart from Graves' hyperthyroidism, and to predict which patients would progress to ophthalmopathy, the study relied on TCR beta repertoire signatures. The roughly 100 discovery patients were randomly divided into training and test sets at a 7:3 ratio. In total, 135 blood samples were TCR-sequenced: around 42 ophthalmopathy, around 75 hyperthyroidism and about 17 hyperthyroidism-to-ophthalmopathy patients. The paper's findings and limits, for the study overall: No statistical method was used to predetermine the sample size, and group allocation was not hidden from the investigators. In validation, the model predicted ophthalmopathy progression with 55% to 71% sensitivity and about 77% specificity; more than ten predicted patients were CT-confirmed with GO in a median of approximately six months. In cross-validation, the 13-signature model distinguished ophthalmopathy from stable hyperthyroidism with 87.88% sensitivity and 81% to 82% specificity, while in the test set the corresponding values were roughly 80% and 75%. Most expanded thyroid clonotypes with frequency above 0.001 were also detected in blood, suggesting blood repertoires may reflect the thyroid immune response.

Stable hyperthyroidism was defined as no progression to ophthalmopathy within 18 months of follow-up. Patients with hyperthyroidism were aged 18 to 65 years, had been newly diagnosed, and had a disease duration of less than 2 months. Patients were excluded if they had other autoimmune diseases, uncontrolled infections, pregnancy or lactation. Diagnosis was based on clinical symptoms, serum thyroxine, TRAb, thyroid ultrasound and orbital computed tomography. PBMCs were isolated from approximately 10 ml of fresh peripheral blood by Ficoll-Paque density gradient centrifugation. Trizol reagent was used to extract the total RNA, and its quality was then checked on an Agilent 2100 Bioanalyzer. TCR beta CDR3 regions were amplified from RNA transcripts for repertoire sequencing. The first round of RT-PCR was done with HTBI primers and the Qiagen OneStep RT-PCR kit, and was followed by a second round of multiplex PCR, then size selection and purification. Libraries were sequenced paired-end with 100 bp reads on an Illumina HiSeq2000. On the authors' methods: Reads were processed with SOAPnuke, discarding reads with adapters, uncalled bases, mean Phred below 15, or no exact constant-primer or identifier match. COPE v1.2.5 was used to merge high-quality paired reads. Clonotypes were defined as unique nucleotide sequences and were aligned to IMGT TRB V, D and J references using MiTCR v1.1. The analysis was limited to V-J combinations with a frequency above 0.0001, which together covered approximately 99% of repertoires. A TCR clonal expansion and chaos score per V-J combination was defined as the ratio of F50 clonal expansion to chaos observed in the TCRdist matrix. Welch's t-statistics and random forest were used to narrow the features down to 13 V-J combinations, which were then fed into a naive Bayes classifier. The similarity between thyroid and blood repertoires was quantified using the Morisita-Horn index. TCRdb applied fastp at Q25 and MiXCR to the public reads, then kept only in-frame beta chains. One record per CDR3 amino acid sequence lists the most common genes and DNA. V and J calls and clone size were set by TCRdb, not the authors. The sample includes 400,000 or so distinct CDR3 sequences, with approximately 15% observed a single time. The top ten clones comprise roughly 7% of the sample.

Unmatched junction bases come to 9, with V trimmed by 11 bases and J by 4 bases. As encoded in the germline V gene, CDR1 is MNHNS while CDR2 is SASEGT. From cysteine to phenylalanine, the CDR3 is 14 amino acids long. Only CDR3 DNA remains: 42 bases, in frame from the first base. Sequencing was done on a sample of peripheral blood. The clonotype was recovered from a woman between 18 and 30 years old with stable Graves' hyperthyroidism. Donor details come from another sample of the same person, matched by shared clones. The rearranged chain carries TRBV6-1 and TRBJ1-5; 9 central bases correspond to TRBD1. The CDR3 loop reads CASGRGQGNQPQHF. The base sequence is TGTGCCTCCGGACGGGGACAGGGTAATCAGCCCCAGCATTTT.